Listed below are T cell receptor beta chains from one sample, sequenced in a study of shared clonotypes between healthy human individuals. Some clones are missing from TCRdb's copy, which holds only in-frame ones; the method was immunoSEQ multiplex PCR. The sample has 1.6 million or so clones; more than 95% are singletons. The specimen was naive CD4+ T cells sorted from blood. All receptors derive from a man aged 30-40 years in good health. Both conserved end residues are part of each CDR3. The order of the fields is V gene, J gene, CDR3 protein.

TRBV5-8	TRBJ2-2	CASSLDRGRNTGELFF
TRBV4-1	TRBJ1-5	CASSQGARSNQPQHF
TRBV11-1	TRBJ2-4	CASSGQGGEAKNIQYF
TRBV15	TRBJ1-2	CATSRWDRDYTF
TRBV7-9	TRBJ2-5	CASRQGPEETQYF
TRBV5-1	TRBJ2-2	CASSLGPRWGTGELFF
TRBV9	TRBJ2-7	CASSVGGGPPRYEQYF
TRBV18	TRBJ2-1	CASYFAPGQPYNEQFF
TRBV7-8	TRBJ2-7	CASSLARIDEQYF
TRBV7-9	TRBJ1-1	CASSLSQNTEAFF
TRBV5-6	TRBJ1-1	CASSLVAGWGEAFF
TRBV9	TRBJ2-1	CASSLGSGTSSYNEQFF
TRBV5-1	TRBJ2-5	CASSLPGQGEETQYF
TRBV27	TRBJ1-1	CASSHWGTEAFF
TRBV5-1	TRBJ2-2	CASSLALRLGAGELFF
TRBV2	TRBJ2-3	CASSGQNTDTQYF
TRBV27	TRBJ2-1	CASWDYRSYNEQFF
TRBV25-1	TRBJ1-5	CALTSDSSNQPQHF
TRBV5-1	TRBJ1-2	CASSLEGTGGYGYTF
TRBV2	TRBJ2-7	CASRGQGVSYEQYF
TRBV28	TRBJ2-5	CATEDNQETQYF
TRBV5-1	TRBJ2-1	CASSSLAGGYNEQFF
TRBV5-6	TRBJ2-1	CASSLRNQLDYNEQFF
TRBV7-8	TRBJ2-7	CASSLVSGSYEQYF
TRBV6-1	TRBJ2-6	CASSEGSGANVLTF
TRBV28	TRBJ2-3	CASSSRLAASSGTDTQYF